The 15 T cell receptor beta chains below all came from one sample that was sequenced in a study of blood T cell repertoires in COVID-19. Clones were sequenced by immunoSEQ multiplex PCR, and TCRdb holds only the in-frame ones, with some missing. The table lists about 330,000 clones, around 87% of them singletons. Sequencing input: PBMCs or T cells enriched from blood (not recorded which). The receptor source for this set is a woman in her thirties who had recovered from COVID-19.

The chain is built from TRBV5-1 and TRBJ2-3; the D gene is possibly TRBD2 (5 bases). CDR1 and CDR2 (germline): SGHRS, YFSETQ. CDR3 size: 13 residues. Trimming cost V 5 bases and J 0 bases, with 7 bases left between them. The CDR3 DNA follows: TGCGCCAGCAGACGGGGAAGCACAGATACGCAGTATTTT. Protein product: CASRRGSTDTQYF.

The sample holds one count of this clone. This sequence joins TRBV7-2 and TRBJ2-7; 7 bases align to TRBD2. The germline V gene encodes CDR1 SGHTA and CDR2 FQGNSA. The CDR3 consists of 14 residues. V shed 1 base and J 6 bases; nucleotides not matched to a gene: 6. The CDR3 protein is CASSLEGLSLEQYF. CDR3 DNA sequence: TGTGCCAGCAGCTTAGAGGGACTATCCCTCGAGCAGTACTTC.

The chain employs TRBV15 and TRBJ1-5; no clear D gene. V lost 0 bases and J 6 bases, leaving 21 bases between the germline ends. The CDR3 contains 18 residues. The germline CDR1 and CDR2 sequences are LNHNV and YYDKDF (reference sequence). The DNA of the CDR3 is TGTGCCACCAGCAGAGACGGTGGCCCTAAGGGAGGCTCTCAGCCCCAGCATTTT. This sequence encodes CATSRDGGPKGGSQPQHF.

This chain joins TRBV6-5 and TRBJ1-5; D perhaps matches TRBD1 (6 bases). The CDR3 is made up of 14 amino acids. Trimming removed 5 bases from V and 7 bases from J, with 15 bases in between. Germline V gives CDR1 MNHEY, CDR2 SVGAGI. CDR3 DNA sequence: TGTGCCAGCAGTAAGGGGGTCCCCGGCCAGCCCCAGCATTTT. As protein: CASSKGVPGQPQHF.

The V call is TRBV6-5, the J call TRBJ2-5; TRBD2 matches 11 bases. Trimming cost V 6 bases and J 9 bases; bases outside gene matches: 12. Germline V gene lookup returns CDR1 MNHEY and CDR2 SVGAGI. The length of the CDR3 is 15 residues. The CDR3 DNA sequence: TGTGCCAGCAGCCAGGGGACTAGCGGTTCGAGGGCCCAGTACTTC. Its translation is CASSQGTSGSRAQYF.

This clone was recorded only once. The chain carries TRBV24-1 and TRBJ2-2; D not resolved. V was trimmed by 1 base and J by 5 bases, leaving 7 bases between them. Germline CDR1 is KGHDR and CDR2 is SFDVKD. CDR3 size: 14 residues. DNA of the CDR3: TGTGCCACCAGTGATTTTACAGAAACCGGGGAGCTGTTTTTT. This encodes CATSDFTETGELFF.

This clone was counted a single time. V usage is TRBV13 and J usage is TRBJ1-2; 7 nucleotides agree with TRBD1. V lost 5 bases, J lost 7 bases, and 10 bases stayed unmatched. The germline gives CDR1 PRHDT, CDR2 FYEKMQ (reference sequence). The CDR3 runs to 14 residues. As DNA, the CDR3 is TGTGCCAGCAGCCCAGAGGAGGGGGCGCTTGGCTACACCTTC. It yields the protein CASSPEEGALGYTF.

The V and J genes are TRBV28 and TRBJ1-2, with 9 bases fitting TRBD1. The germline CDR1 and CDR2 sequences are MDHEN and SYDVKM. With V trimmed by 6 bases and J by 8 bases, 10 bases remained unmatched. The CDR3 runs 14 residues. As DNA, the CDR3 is TGTGCCAGCAGAGGACTGGGGACAGGGAAAGGCTACACCTTC. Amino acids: CASRGLGTGKGYTF.

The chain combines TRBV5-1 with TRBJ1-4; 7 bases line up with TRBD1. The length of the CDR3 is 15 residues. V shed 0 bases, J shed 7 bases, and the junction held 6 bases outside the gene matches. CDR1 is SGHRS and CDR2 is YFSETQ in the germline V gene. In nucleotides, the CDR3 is TGCGCCAGCAGCTTGGAGGGGGCGCGACTTGAAAAACTGTTTTTT. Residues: CASSLEGARLEKLFF.

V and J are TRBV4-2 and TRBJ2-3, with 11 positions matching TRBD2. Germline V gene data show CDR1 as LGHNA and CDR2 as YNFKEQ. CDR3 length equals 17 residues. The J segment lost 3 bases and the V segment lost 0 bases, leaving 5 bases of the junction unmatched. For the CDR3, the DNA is TGTGCCAGCAGCCAAGAGCTTAGCGGGGGGGCGACAGATACGCAGTATTTT. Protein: CASSQELSGGATDTQYF.

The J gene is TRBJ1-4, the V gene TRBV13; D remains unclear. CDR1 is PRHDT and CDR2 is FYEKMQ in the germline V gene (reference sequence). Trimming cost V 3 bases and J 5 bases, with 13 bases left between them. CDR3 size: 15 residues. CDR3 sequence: CASSFSGKENEKLFF. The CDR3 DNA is TGTGCCAGCAGCTTTTCCGGGAAGGAAAATGAAAAACTGTTTTTT.

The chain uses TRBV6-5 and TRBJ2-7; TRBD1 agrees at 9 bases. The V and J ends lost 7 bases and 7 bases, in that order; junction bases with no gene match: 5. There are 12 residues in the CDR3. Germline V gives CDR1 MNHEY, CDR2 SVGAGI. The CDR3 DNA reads TGTGCCAGCACTCGAGGGACAGGGGAGCAGTACTTC. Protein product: CASTRGTGEQYF.

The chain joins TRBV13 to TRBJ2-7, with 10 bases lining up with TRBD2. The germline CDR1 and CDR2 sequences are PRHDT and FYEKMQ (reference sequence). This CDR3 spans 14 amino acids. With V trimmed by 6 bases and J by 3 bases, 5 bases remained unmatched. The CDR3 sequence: CASRFRTSGYEQYF. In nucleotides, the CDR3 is TGTGCCAGCAGATTTAGGACTAGCGGCTACGAGCAGTACTTC.

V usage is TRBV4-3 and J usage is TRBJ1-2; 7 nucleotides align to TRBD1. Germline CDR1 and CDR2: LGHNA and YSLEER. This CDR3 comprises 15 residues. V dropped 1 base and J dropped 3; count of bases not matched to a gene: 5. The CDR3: CASSQALQGDYGYTF. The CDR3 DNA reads TGCGCCAGCAGCCAAGCCCTGCAGGGGGACTATGGCTACACCTTC.

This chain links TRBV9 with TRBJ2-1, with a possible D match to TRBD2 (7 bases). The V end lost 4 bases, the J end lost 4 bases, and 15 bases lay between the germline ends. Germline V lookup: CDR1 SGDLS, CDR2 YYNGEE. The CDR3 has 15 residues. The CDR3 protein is CASSPGAGGYNEQFF. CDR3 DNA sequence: TGTGCCAGCAGCCCGGGGGCCGGGGGGTACAATGAGCAGTTCTTC.